This TCR beta chain was found in a study of blood T cell repertoires in COVID-19. The assay was immunoSEQ multiplex PCR, and TCRdb's table has in-frame clones only and misses some. The sample consists of around 230,000 clones, approximately 84% of them appearing once. Germline assignment: CDR1 LGHDT and CDR2 YNNKEL (reference sequence). V gave up 4 bases and J gave up 0 bases, with 13 bases separating them. This CDR3 is built from 16 residues. The sample taken for sequencing was peripheral blood. The V call is TRBV3-1 (or the pseudogene TRBV3-2), the J call TRBJ1-3; tentatively, D is TRBD1 (5 bases). The sequence came from a woman over 75 with acute or convalescent COVID-19. CDR3 DNA: TGTGCCAGCAGCCGAGCTACAGGTAGCTCTGGAAACACCATATATTTT. Protein sequence: CASSRATGSSGNTIYF.